A selection of T cell receptor beta chains follows, all from one sample in a study of blood T cell repertoires in COVID-19. The assay was immunoSEQ multiplex PCR, and TCRdb's table has in-frame clones only and misses some. The repertoire includes just under 100,000 clones, about 86% of them detected once, and under 15% sits in the top ten. Sequencing was performed on peripheral blood. The receptor set was obtained from a woman aged 60-75 years in a cohort sampled during active or convalescent COVID-19. Each CDR3 is given with its conserved first and last residue. The D gene is left open where the match is weak. Part of the rows lack a size; the others show once, few, many or a class for expanded clones.

CDR3 | DNA | V | size | J | D
CASSLLQWGTSSYEQYF | TGTGCCAGCAGCTTGTTACAGTGGGGGACTTCCTCCTACGAGCAGTACTTC | TRBV7-9 | few | TRBJ2-7 | .
CASSVAGNTGELFF | TGTGCCAGCAGTGTGGCAGGAAACACCGGGGAGCTGTTTTTT | TRBV2 | . | TRBJ2-2 | .
CASSEGLALAGGELFF | TGTGCCAGCAGTGAGGGACTAGCGCTAGCGGGGGGGGAGCTGTTTTTT | TRBV2 | . | TRBJ2-2 | TRBD2
CASSLTSASYNEQFF | TGTGCCAGCAGCTTAACTAGCGCTTCCTACAATGAGCAGTTCTTC | TRBV11-3 | . | TRBJ2-1 | TRBD2
CASSGLPLGRYSDEQYF | TGTGCCAGCAGCGGACTACCTTTGGGCAGGTACTCGGACGAGCAGTACTTC | TRBV5-4 | . | TRBJ2-7 | .
CSDGGRGSYNEQFF | TGCAGCGACGGGGGACGGGGCAGTTACAATGAGCAGTTCTTC | TRBV29-1 | . | TRBJ2-1 | .
CASSLKRDRVPNSPLHF | TGTGCCAGCAGCTTAAAGCGGGACAGGGTCCCTAATTCACCCCTCCACTTT | TRBV7-8 | . | TRBJ1-6 | TRBD1
CASSPRQFPNTGELFF | TGTGCCAGCTCACCACGGCAATTCCCGAACACCGGGGAGCTGTTTTTT | TRBV18 | . | TRBJ2-2 | .
CASSWTVQETQYF | TGTGCCAGCAGCTGGACAGTACAAGAGACCCAGTACTTC | TRBV6-5 | . | TRBJ2-5 | .
CASSPLPAAGANYGYTF | TGCGCCAGCAGCCCACTACCGGCGGCAGGGGCAAACTATGGCTACACCTTC | TRBV5-1 | . | TRBJ1-2 | .
CASSELAGWGNEQFF | TGTGCCAGCAGTGAACTAGCGGGGTGGGGCAATGAGCAGTTCTTC | TRBV25-1 | . | TRBJ2-1 | TRBD2
CASSLAAGTGQETQYF | TGCGCCAGCAGCTTGGCCGCCGGGACAGGACAAGAGACCCAGTACTTC | TRBV5-1 | . | TRBJ2-5 | TRBD1
CASSPGLGAQFF | TGTGCCAGCAGCCCTGGACTAGGGGCGCAGTTCTTC | TRBV5-4 | . | TRBJ2-1 | TRBD2
CSVLPTGVSYNEQFF | TGCAGCGTTCTTCCGACAGGCGTCTCCTACAATGAGCAGTTCTTC | TRBV29-1 | . | TRBJ2-1 | .
CATKGGAGNEQFF | TGTGCCACCAAAGGGGGCGCCGGCAATGAGCAGTTCTTC | TRBV6-6 | . | TRBJ2-1 | TRBD1
CASSLKSGGNTEAFF | TGCGCCAGCAGCTTGAAGTCCGGGGGGAACACTGAAGCTTTCTTT | TRBV5-1 | . | TRBJ1-1 | .
CASSSYRESTNEKLFF | TGTGCCAGCAGCTCCTACAGGGAATCAACTAATGAAAAACTGTTTTTT | TRBV9 | . | TRBJ1-4 | .
CASSHTRARREGRQETQYF | TGTGCCAGCAGCCATACTCGGGCTCGGCGGGAGGGCCGACAAGAGACCCAGTACTTC | TRBV5-5 | once | TRBJ2-5 | TRBD2
CASSYTGDLTQGNYGYTF | TGCGCCAGCAGCTACACGGGGGACCTTACCCAAGGAAACTATGGCTACACCTTC | TRBV5-1 | . | TRBJ1-2 | .
CASSNRFEGGRGNSPLHF | TGTGCCAGCAGTAACCGGTTTGAGGGAGGCCGGGGCAATTCACCCCTCCACTTT | TRBV7-9 | once | TRBJ1-6 | .
CASSLQESYNEQFF | TGCGCCAGCAGCTTACAGGAGTCCTACAATGAGCAGTTCTTC | TRBV5-1 | . | TRBJ2-1 | .
CAARGTAGNTIYF | TGTGCCGCTCGAGGGACAGCTGGAAACACCATATATTTT | TRBV19 | . | TRBJ1-3 | TRBD1
CASSLREGGETQYF | TGTGCCAGCAGCTTAAGGGAGGGTGGGGAGACCCAGTACTTC | TRBV7-9 | . | TRBJ2-5 | TRBD2
CASSLNRNSPLHF | TGTGCCAGCAGTCTGAACAGGAATTCACCCCTCCACTTT | TRBV27 | . | TRBJ1-6 | .
CASSSPRRIYGYTF | TGTGCCAGCAGCTCCCCCCGGCGGATCTATGGCTACACCTTC | TRBV6-5 | . | TRBJ1-2 | .
CATRGVLAGSETQYF | TGTGCCACCAGGGGGGTGTTGGCGGGATCAGAGACCCAGTACTTC | TRBV15 | . | TRBJ2-5 | .
CATSRRYGAGGTDTQYF | TGTGCCACCAGCAGAAGGTACGGGGCAGGGGGAACAGATACGCAGTATTTT | TRBV15 | . | TRBJ2-3 | TRBD1
CAISRTGTGRYEQYF | TGTGCCATCAGTCGGACCGGGACAGGGCGCTACGAGCAGTACTTC | TRBV10-3 | . | TRBJ2-7 | TRBD1
CASTPGQGPRTGANVLTF | TGTGCCAGTACCCCGGGACAGGGGCCAAGGACTGGGGCCAACGTCCTGACTTTC | TRBV19 | . | TRBJ2-6 | TRBD1
CASSRQGAWELFF | TGTGCCAGCAGCCGCCAGGGGGCTTGGGAGCTGTTTTTT | TRBV7-9 | . | TRBJ2-2 | TRBD1
CASRRRGRDYGYTF | TGTGCCAGCCGCCGCAGGGGCCGCGACTATGGCTACACCTTC | TRBV28 | . | TRBJ1-2 | .
CASSAQGVRAEAFF | TGCGCCAGCAGTGCCCAGGGGGTGAGGGCTGAAGCTTTCTTT | TRBV10-1 | . | TRBJ1-1 | TRBD1
CASSSPFPNTEAFF | TGTGCCAGCAGCAGCCCCTTCCCGAACACTGAAGCTTTCTTT | TRBV13 | . | TRBJ1-1 | .
CASSLIAGGYSSYNEQFF | TGTGCCAGCAGCTTAATAGCGGGGGGCTATAGCTCCTACAATGAGCAGTTCTTC | TRBV7-2 | . | TRBJ2-1 | TRBD2
CASSSWTGGPPYGYTF | TGTGCCAGCAGTTCCTGGACAGGGGGCCCCCCTTATGGCTACACCTTC | TRBV28 | once | TRBJ1-2 | TRBD1
CASSSGTGRSTGELFF | TGTGCCAGCAGCTCGGGGACAGGGAGGAGCACCGGGGAGCTGTTTTTT | TRBV7-9 | . | TRBJ2-2 | TRBD1
CATSEGAPSYEQYF | TGTGCCACCAGTGAGGGGGCACCCTCCTACGAGCAGTACTTC | TRBV24-1 | few | TRBJ2-7 | .
CASRTGYGYTF | TGTGCCAGCAGAACAGGCTATGGCTACACCTTC | TRBV27 | few | TRBJ1-2 | .
CASSSQLGVDEQFF | TGTGCCAGCAGTTCCCAACTAGGTGTAGATGAGCAGTTCTTC | TRBV6-5 | . | TRBJ2-1 | .
CASSLSGTGTGNTIYF | TGCGCCAGCAGCCTTTCAGGGACAGGGACCGGAAACACCATATATTTT | TRBV4-1 | . | TRBJ1-3 | TRBD1
CASTLAGGPNNEQFF | TGTGCCAGCACACTAGCGGGAGGGCCCAACAATGAGCAGTTCTTC | TRBV28 | . | TRBJ2-1 | TRBD2
CASRSGGQGAEKLFF | TGTGCCAGCAGATCAGGGGGACAGGGGGCTGAAAAACTGTTTTTT | TRBV27 | . | TRBJ1-4 | TRBD1
CASSSPGQGSNQPQHF | TGTGCCAGCAGCTCTCCGGGACAGGGGAGCAATCAGCCCCAGCATTTT | TRBV7-2 | . | TRBJ1-5 | TRBD1